This passage covers 14 T cell receptor beta chains from one sample sequenced in a study of human T cells and chemical hapten exposure. Time point reported: patch test 1, 2 weeks after DPC sensitization. Treatment defined: therapeutic diphenylcyclopropenone sensitization with weekly scalp DPC. TCRdb passed the RACE reads through MiXCR, listing each CDR3 protein once. The repertoire holds 70,000 to 80,000 distinct CDR3 sequences, with about 31% as singletons. This specimen consisted of whole blood, obtained in connection with sensitization to the hapten diphenylcyclopropenone (DPC). Receptors were obtained from a man in his forties with alopecia areata. Some clones in this sample may be carry-over from other donors' samples.

This clonotype turned up a few times. The chain is built from TRBV20-1 and TRBJ2-3, with TRBD1 matching 10 bases. The CDR3 runs to 14 residues. The trim removed 1 base at V and 7 bases at J, leaving 5 bases unmatched. Looked up from germline, CDR1 is DFQATT and CDR2 is SNEGSKA (reference sequence). The CDR3 DNA sequence: TGCAGTGCTAGAGTGCGGGACAGGGGAAATACGCAGTATTTT. The encoded protein is CSARVRDRGNTQYF.

This clonotype was seen more than once but under ten times. The V and J genes are TRBV7-9 and TRBJ2-1; no firm D call. Germline V gene sequence: CDR1 SEHNR, CDR2 FQNEAQ (reference sequence). V was shortened by 11 bases and J by 8 bases, with 19 bases between the two germline ends. This CDR3 region has 13 residues. The CDR3 is CADSDVNKDEQFF. In DNA, the CDR3 is TGTGCCGATTCGGACGTTAATAAGGATGAGCAGTTCTTC.

The rearrangement links TRBV11-2 to TRBJ2-3, with 8 bases fitting TRBD2. Trimming at V came to 5 bases and at J to 3 bases, leaving 7 bases not matched to a gene. The CDR3 extends over 15 amino acids. Germline V CDR1 and CDR2: SGHAT, FQNNGV. This CDR3 reads CASSPRLASTDTQYF. The DNA of the CDR3 is TGTGCCAGCAGCCCCCGACTAGCGTCGACAGATACGCAGTATTTT.

A few counts support this clonotype. This chain joins TRBV20-1 and TRBJ2-5; D is perhaps TRBD1 or TRBD2 (5 bases each). V lost 0 bases and J 1 base, leaving 12 bases between the germline ends. The CDR3 sequence is 15 residues long. Germline V gene data show CDR1 as DFQATT and CDR2 as SNEGSKA (reference sequence). Here the CDR3 reads CSARDTGRTQETQYF. CDR3 bases: TGCAGTGCTAGAGATACGGGACGGACCCAAGAGACCCAGTACTTC.

The chain combines TRBV10-3 with TRBJ2-3, with 8 bases lining up with TRBD2. The germline V gene has CDR1 ENHRY and CDR2 SYGVKD. V was pared by 0 bases and J by 2 bases, with 7 bases of the junction left unmatched. CDR3 size: 17 residues. CDR3 sequence (DNA): TGTGCCATCAGTGAGTCTGATAACGGGAGGGCCACAGATACGCAGTATTTT. Translation: CAISESDNGRATDTQYF.

This clonotype was seen only a few times. This chain links TRBV6-1 with TRBJ1-2; D is perhaps TRBD1 (5 bases). V was clipped by 4 bases and J by 2 bases, with 14 bases between them. This CDR3 region has 15 residues. From germline, CDR1 is MNHNS and CDR2 SASEGT. The CDR3 here is CASSGPGRRNYGYTF. The CDR3 DNA follows: TGTGCCAGCAGTGGACCGGGACGGCGAAACTATGGCTACACCTTC.

The chain recombines TRBV3-1 with TRBJ2-1; D not resolved. Germline lookup yields CDR1 LGHDT and CDR2 YNNKEL (reference sequence). V was pared by 3 bases and J by 6 bases, with 15 bases between. This CDR3 region has 15 residues. The CDR3 spells CASSHGLLLPNEQFF. The CDR3 bases are TGTGCCAGCAGCCACGGTCTTTTATTACCCAATGAGCAGTTCTTC.

This clonotype was seen just once. At one end, the junction sequence differs from germline, possibly due to a read error. The V and J genes are TRBV20-1 and TRBJ1-1, with D possibly TRBD1 on 5 matching bases. Germline CDR1 and CDR2: DFQATT and SNEGSKA (reference sequence). The length of the CDR3 is 13 residues. In DNA, the CDR3 is TGCAGTGCTACAGACAGTGAGGGGACTGAAACTTTCTTT. Encoded protein: CSATDSEGTETFF.

This clonotype occurred a few times. V is TRBV28 and J is TRBJ1-3, with 10 bases lining up with TRBD1. CDR3 length: 21 residues. Germline lookup yields CDR1 MDHEN and CDR2 SYDVKM. Trimming took 2 bases from V and 0 from J; bases not matched to a gene: 16. CDR3 bases: TGTGCCAGCAGTTTACCTCCCTGGGGACCGGGACAGGGGAACTCTGGAAACACCATATATTTT. Amino acid sequence: CASSLPPWGPGQGNSGNTIYF.

This clonotype was seen more than once but under ten times. The rearrangement uses TRBV4-3 and TRBJ2-1, with 12 bases aligning to TRBD2. This CDR3 is built from 15 residues. After removal of 3 bases from V and 10 bases from J, the junction contained 7 bases not matched to a gene. Germline V gene data show CDR1 as LGHNA and CDR2 as YSLEER. In DNA form, the CDR3 reads TGCGCCAGCAGCCAGCTAGCGGGAGGGCCTACGGAGCAGTTCTTC. Its translation is CASSQLAGGPTEQFF.

In its sample, this clonotype was seen a few times. The chain employs TRBV7-2 and TRBJ2-1; D gene ambiguous. V was cut by 6 bases and J by 10 bases, with 13 bases left in between. This CDR3 spans 12 amino acids. The germline CDR1 and CDR2 sequences are SGHTA and FQGNSA. The CDR3 DNA is TGTGCCAGCAGTAGGCAGCCGCAGGAGCAGTTCTTC. This gives the protein CASSRQPQEQFF.

This clonotype was seen repeatedly, ten times or more. The chain joins TRBV6-6 to TRBJ2-1; D is perhaps TRBD2 (6 bases). V lost 7 bases and J lost 14, with 21 bases in between. The CDR3 covers 13 residues. Germline loops: CDR1 MNHNY, CDR2 SVGAGI (reference sequence). For the CDR3, the DNA is TGTGCCAGCAACCAACTACCGGGACTCAAGGAGTTCTTC. It encodes CASNQLPGLKEFF.

This chain links TRBV9 with TRBJ1-1; tentatively, D is TRBD1 (6 bases). This CDR3 contains 16 residues. Germline V lookup: CDR1 SGDLS, CDR2 YYNGEE. Trimming took 0 bases from V and 0 from J, leaving 12 bases between them. The CDR3 DNA reads as TGTGCCAGCAGCGTAGATCAGGGGATCCTGAACACTGAAGCTTTCTTT. Amino acid sequence: CASSVDQGILNTEAFF. Based on the CDR3 plus reference TRBV9 and TRBJ1-1, the full variable domain is DSGVTQTPKHLITATGQRVTLRCSPRSGDLSVYWYQQSLDQGLQFLIQYYNGEERAKGNILERFSAQQFPDLHSELNLSSLELGDSALYFCASSVDQGILNTEAFFGQGTRLTVV.

This clonotype was seen more than once but under ten times. V gene TRBV11-2 combines with J gene TRBJ2-7; the match to TRBD1 covers 8 bases. The CDR3 consists of 19 residues. Germline values: CDR1 SGHAT, CDR2 FQNNGV. V trimming: 0 bases; J trimming: 6 bases; junction bases outside the gene matches: 19. CDR3 DNA: TGTGCCAGCAGCTTAGATAGTTTTCGAGCGTGGCAGGGGGCTGGCGAGCAGTACTTC. It yields the protein CASSLDSFRAWQGAGEQYF.